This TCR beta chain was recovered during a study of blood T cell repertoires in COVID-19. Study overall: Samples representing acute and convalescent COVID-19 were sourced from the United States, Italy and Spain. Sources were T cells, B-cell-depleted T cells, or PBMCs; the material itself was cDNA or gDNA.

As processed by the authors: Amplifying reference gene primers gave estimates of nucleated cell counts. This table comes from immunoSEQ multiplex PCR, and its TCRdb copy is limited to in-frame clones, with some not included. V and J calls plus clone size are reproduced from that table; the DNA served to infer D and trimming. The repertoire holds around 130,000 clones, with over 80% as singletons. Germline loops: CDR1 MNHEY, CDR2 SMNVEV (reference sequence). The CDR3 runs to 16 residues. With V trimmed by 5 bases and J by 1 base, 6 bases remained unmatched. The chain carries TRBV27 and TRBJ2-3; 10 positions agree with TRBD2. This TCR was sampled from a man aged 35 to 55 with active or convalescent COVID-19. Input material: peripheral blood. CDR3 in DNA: TGTGCCAGCAGTCCCCTAGCGGGGGACCGCACAGATACGCAGTATTTT. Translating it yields CASSPLAGDRTDTQYF.